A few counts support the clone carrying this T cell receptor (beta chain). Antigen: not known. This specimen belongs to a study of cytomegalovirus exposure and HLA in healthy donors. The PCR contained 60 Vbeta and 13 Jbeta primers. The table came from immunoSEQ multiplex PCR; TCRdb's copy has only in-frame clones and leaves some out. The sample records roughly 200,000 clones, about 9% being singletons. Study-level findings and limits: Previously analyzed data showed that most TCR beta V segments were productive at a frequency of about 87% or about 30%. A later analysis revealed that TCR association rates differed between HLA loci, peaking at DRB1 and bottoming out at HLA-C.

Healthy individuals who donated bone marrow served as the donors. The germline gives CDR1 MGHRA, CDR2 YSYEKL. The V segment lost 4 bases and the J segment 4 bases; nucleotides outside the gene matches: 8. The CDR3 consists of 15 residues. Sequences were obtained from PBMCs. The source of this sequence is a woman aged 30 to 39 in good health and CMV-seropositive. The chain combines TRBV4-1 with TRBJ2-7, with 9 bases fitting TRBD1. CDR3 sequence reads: CASSPSNRGPYEQYF. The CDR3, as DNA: TGCGCCAGCAGCCCGTCAAACAGGGGGCCGTACGAGCAGTACTTC.